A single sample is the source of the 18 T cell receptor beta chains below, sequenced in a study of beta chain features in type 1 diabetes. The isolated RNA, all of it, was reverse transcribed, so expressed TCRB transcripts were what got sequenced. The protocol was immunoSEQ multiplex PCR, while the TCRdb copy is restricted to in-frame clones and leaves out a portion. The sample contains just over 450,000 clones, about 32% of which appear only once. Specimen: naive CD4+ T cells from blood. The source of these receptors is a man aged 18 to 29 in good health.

CDR3 coding DNA: TGCAGCGTTGATGCCAGGGACGGCGAGCAGTACTTC. Amino acids: CSVDARDGEQYF. The chain uses TRBV29-1 and TRBJ2-7; D may match TRBD1 or TRBD2 (5 bases each). CDR1 and CDR2 (germline): SQVTM, ANQGSEA. Trimming took 3 bases from V and 6 from J, leaving 12 bases between them. This CDR3 comprises 12 residues.

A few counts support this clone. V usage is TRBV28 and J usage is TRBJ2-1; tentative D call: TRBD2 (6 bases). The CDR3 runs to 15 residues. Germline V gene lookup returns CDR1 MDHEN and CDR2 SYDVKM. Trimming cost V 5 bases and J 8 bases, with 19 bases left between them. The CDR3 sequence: CASSPGDWGVDEQFF. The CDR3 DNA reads TGTGCCAGCAGTCCCGGGGACTGGGGTGTCGATGAGCAGTTCTTC. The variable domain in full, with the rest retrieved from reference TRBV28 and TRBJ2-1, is DVKVTQSSRYLVKRTGEKVFLECVQDMDHENMFWYRQDPGLGLRLIYFSYDVKMKEKGDIPEGYSVSREKKERFSLILESASTNQTSMYLCASSPGDWGVDEQFFGPGTRLTVL.

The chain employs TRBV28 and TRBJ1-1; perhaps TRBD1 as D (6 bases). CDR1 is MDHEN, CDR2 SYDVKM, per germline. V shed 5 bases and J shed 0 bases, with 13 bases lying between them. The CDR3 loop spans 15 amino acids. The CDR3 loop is CASSPNQGLNTEAFF. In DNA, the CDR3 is TGTGCCAGCAGTCCTAACCAGGGGCTGAACACTGAAGCTTTCTTT. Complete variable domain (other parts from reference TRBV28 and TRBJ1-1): DVKVTQSSRYLVKRTGEKVFLECVQDMDHENMFWYRQDPGLGLRLIYFSYDVKMKEKGDIPEGYSVSREKKERFSLILESASTNQTSMYLCASSPNQGLNTEAFFGQGTRLTVV.

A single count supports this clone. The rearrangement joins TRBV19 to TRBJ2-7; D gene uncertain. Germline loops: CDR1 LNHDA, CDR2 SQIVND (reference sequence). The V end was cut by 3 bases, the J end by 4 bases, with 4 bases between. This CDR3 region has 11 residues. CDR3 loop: CASSMNYEQYF. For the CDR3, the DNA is TGTGCCAGTAGTATGAATTACGAGCAGTACTTC.

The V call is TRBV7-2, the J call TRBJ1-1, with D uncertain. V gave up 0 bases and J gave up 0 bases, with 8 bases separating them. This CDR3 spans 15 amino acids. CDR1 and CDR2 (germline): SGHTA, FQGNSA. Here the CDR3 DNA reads TGTGCCAGCAGCTTAGCAGGGATCGTGAACACTGAAGCTTTCTTT. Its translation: CASSLAGIVNTEAFF.

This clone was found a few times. The CDR3 sequence: CASSVTGETEQFF. CDR3 nucleotides: TGTGCCAGCAGCGTAACCGGAGAAACTGAGCAGTTCTTC. The chain is built from TRBV9 and TRBJ2-1; D not resolved. The ends were cut back, 1 base at V and 9 bases at J, with 11 bases in the middle. CDR3 length: 13 residues. The germline V gene encodes CDR1 SGDLS and CDR2 YYNGEE. The whole variable domain, remainder taken from reference TRBV9 and TRBJ2-1, is DSGVTQTPKHLITATGQRVTLRCSPRSGDLSVYWYQQSLDQGLQFLIQYYNGEERAKGNILERFSAQQFPDLHSELNLSSLELGDSALYFCASSVTGETEQFFGPGTRLTVL.

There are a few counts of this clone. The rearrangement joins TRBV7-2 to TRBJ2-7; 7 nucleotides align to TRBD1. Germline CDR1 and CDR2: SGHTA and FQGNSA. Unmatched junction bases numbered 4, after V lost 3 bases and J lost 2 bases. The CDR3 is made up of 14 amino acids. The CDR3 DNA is TGTGCCAGCAGCTTTCTAGGGACAGCCTACGAGCAGTACTTC. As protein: CASSFLGTAYEQYF.

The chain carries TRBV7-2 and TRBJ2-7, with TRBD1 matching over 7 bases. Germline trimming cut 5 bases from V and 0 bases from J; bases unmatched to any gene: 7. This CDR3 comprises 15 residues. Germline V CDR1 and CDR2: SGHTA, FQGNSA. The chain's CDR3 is CASSRQGLSSYEQYF. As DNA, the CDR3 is TGTGCCAGCAGCCGACAGGGTTTAAGCTCCTACGAGCAGTACTTC.

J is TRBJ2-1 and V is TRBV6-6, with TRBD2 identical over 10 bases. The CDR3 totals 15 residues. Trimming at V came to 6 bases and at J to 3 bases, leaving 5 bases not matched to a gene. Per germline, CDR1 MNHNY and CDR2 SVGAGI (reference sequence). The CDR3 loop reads CASSSSGRGYNEQFF. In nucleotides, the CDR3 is TGTGCCAGCAGCTCTAGCGGGAGAGGCTACAATGAGCAGTTCTTC.

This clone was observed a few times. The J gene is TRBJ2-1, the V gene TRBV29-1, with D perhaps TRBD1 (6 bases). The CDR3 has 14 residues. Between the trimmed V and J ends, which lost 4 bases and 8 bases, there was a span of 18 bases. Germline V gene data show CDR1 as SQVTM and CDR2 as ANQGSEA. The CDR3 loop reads CSVAPGAVGDEQFF. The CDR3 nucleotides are TGCAGCGTTGCTCCAGGGGCGGTTGGAGATGAGCAGTTCTTC.

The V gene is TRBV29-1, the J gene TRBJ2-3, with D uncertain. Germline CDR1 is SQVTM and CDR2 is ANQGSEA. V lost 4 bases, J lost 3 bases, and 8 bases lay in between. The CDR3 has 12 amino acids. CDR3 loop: CSVAAETDTQYF. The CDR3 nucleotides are TGCAGCGTTGCTGCGGAGACAGATACGCAGTATTTT.

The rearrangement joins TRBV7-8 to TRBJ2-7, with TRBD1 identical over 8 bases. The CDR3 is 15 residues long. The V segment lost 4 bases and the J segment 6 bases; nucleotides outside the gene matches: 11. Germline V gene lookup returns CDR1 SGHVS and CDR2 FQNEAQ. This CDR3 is CASSSYGQGGAEQYF. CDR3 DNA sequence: TGTGCCAGCAGCTCCTACGGACAGGGTGGTGCCGAGCAGTACTTC. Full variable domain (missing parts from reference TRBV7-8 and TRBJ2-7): GAGVSQSPRYKVAKRGQDVALRCDPISGHVSLFWYQQALGQGPEFLTYFQNEAQLDKSGLPSDRFFAERPEGSVSTLKIQRTQQEDSAVYLCASSSYGQGGAEQYFGPGTRLTVT.

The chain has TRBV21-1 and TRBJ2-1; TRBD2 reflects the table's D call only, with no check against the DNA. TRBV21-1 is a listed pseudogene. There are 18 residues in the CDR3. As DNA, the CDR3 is TGTGCCAGCAGGAGTACTAAGGATCGGGAGGGCCGCAACAATGAGCAGTTCTTC. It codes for CASRSTKDREGRNNEQFF.

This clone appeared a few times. This CDR3 reads CASSARTSGSNNEQFF. The CDR3 coding sequence is TGTGCCAGCAGTGCCCGGACTAGCGGGAGTAACAATGAGCAGTTCTTC. The V gene is TRBV25-1, the J gene TRBJ2-1; TRBD2 matches at 13 bases. The germline CDR1 and CDR2 sequences are MGHDK and SYGVNS. The CDR3 runs 16 residues. V was clipped by 4 bases and J by 5 bases; unmatched bases: 5.

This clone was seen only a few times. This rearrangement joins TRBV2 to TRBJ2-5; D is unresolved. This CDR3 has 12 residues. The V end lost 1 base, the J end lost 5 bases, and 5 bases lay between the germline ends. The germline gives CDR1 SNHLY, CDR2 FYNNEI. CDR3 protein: CASSEERETQYF. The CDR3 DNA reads TGTGCCAGCAGTGAAGAGAGGGAGACCCAGTACTTC.

The CDR3 here is CSVGGSVDTQYF. DNA of the CDR3: TGCAGCGTTGGCGGATCCGTGGATACGCAGTATTTT. V gene TRBV29-1 combines with J gene TRBJ2-3; D unresolved. The germline V gene has CDR1 SQVTM and CDR2 ANQGSEA. Between the trimmed V and J ends, which lost 4 bases and 6 bases, there was a span of 11 bases. CDR3 size: 12 residues.

CDR3 loop: CAWSVRRGEASYTF. The CDR3 coding sequence is TGTGCCTGGAGTGTACGGAGGGGGGAAGCAAGCTACACCTTC. V usage is TRBV30 and J usage is TRBJ1-2; D is possibly TRBD1 (6 bases). The CDR3 is made up of 14 amino acids. The germline gives CDR1 GTSNPN, CDR2 SVGIG (reference sequence). V lost 0 bases and J 9 bases, leaving 17 bases between the germline ends.

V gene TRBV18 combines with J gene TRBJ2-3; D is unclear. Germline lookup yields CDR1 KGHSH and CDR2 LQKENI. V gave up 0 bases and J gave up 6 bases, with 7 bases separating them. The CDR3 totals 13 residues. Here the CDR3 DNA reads TGTGCCAGCTCACCACCGACAATGGATACGCAGTATTTT. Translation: CASSPPTMDTQYF.